This T cell receptor (beta chain) emerged from a study of cytomegalovirus exposure and HLA in healthy donors. The junction had 14 bases not matched to a gene; V was cut back by 5 bases and J by 9 bases. Germline V gene sequence: CDR1 LNHDA, CDR2 SQIVND (reference sequence). The CDR3 loop spans 16 amino acids. The PCR contained 60 Vbeta and 13 Jbeta primers. The assay was immunoSEQ multiplex PCR, and TCRdb's table has in-frame clones only and misses some. The data hold over 80,000 clones, with 65% to 75% observed a single time. This TCR came from a woman in her 70s in good health and CMV-seropositive. This chain uses TRBV19 with TRBJ2-4; 9 bases align to TRBD1. Sequenced material: PBMCs. DNA for the CDR3: TGTGCCAGTAGTCGTAACCCGGGACAGGGACCTCTCATTCAGTACTTC. Protein sequence: CASSRNPGQGPLIQYF. Full variable domain (remainder filled in from reference TRBV19 and TRBJ2-4): DGGITQSPKYLFRKEGQNVTLSCEQNLNHDAMYWYRQDPGQGLRLIYYSQIVNDFQKGDIAEGYSVSREKKESFPLTVTSAQKNPTAFYLCASSRNPGQGPLIQYFGAGTRLSVL.